Each of the 2 T cell receptor beta chains below was sequenced from the same sample in a study of PD-1 blockade in classical Hodgkin lymphoma. Some clones are missing from TCRdb's copy, which holds only in-frame ones; the method was immunoSEQ multiplex PCR. Counted here are approximately 14,000 clones, around 83% occurring once; the ten biggest clones make up approximately 26%. In every patient, relapse followed autologous stem cell transplantation, while exposure to brentuximab vedotin differed. The material sequenced was peripheral blood mononuclear cells (PBMCs), taken before the second cycle of nivolumab. The receptors originated from a human donor with classical Hodgkin lymphoma.

V and J are TRBV7-9 and TRBJ2-3; the match to TRBD2 covers 8 bases. The germline CDR1 and CDR2 sequences are SEHNR and FQNEAQ (reference sequence). V lost 1 base and J lost 4; bases outside the gene matches: 1. The CDR3 sequence is 14 residues long. In nucleotides, the CDR3 is TGTGCCAGCAGCTTAGTCGGGGGGGCAGATACGCAGTATTTT. Translated, it gives CASSLVGGADTQYF.

The chain couples TRBV5-6 to TRBJ2-3, with 11 bases that match TRBD1. This CDR3 region has 14 residues. Germline CDR1 reads SGHDT; CDR2 reads YYEEEE. The J segment lost 5 bases and the V segment lost 5 bases, leaving 4 bases of the junction unmatched. The CDR3 DNA sequence: TGTGCCAGCAGAGCCGGGACAGGGGGAGATACGCAGTATTTT. Protein sequence: CASRAGTGGDTQYF.